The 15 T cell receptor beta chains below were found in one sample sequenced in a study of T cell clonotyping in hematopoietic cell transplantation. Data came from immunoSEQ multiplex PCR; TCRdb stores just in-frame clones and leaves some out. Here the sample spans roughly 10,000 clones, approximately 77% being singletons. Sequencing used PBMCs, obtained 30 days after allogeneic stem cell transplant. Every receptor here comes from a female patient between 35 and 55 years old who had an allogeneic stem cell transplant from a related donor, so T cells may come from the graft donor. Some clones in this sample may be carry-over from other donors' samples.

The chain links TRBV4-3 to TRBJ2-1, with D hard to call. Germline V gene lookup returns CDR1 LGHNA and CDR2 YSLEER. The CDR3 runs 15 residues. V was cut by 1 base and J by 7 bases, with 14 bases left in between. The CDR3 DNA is TGCGCCAGCAGCCAAGGCATTGGGTCGGAGAATGAGCAGTTCTTC. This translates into CASSQGIGSENEQFF.

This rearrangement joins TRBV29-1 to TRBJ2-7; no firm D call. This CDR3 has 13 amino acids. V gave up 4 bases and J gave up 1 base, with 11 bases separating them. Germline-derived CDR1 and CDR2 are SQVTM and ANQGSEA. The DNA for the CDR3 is TGCAGCGTTGGGTCTAGAAGTTCCTACGAGCAGTACTTC. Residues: CSVGSRSSYEQYF.

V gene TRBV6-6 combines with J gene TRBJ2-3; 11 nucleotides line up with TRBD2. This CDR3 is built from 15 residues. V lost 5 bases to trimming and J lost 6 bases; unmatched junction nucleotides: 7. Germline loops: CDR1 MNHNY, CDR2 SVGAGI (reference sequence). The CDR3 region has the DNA TGTGCCAGCAGTCCGGTAGCGGGAGGGGTGGATACGCAGTATTTT. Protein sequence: CASSPVAGGVDTQYF.

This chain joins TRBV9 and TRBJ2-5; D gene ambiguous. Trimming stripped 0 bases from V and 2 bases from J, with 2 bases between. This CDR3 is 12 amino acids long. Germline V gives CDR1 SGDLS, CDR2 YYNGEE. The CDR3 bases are TGTGCCAGCAGCGTAGATCAAGAGACCCAGTACTTC. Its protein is CASSVDQETQYF.

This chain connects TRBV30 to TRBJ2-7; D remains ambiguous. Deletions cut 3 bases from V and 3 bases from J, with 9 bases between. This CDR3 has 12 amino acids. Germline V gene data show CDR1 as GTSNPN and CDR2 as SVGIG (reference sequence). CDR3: CAWRENFYEQYF. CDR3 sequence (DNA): TGTGCCTGGAGGGAGAACTTCTACGAGCAGTACTTC.

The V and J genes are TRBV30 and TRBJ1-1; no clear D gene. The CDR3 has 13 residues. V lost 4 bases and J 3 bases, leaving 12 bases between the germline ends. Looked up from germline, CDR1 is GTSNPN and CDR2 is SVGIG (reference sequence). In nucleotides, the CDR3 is TGTGCCTGGACCGGTTACAGCGACACTGAAGCTTTCTTT. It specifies CAWTGYSDTEAFF.

The CDR3 sequence is CASSLERGGPQHF. The DNA of the CDR3 is TGTGCCAGCAGCTTGGAAAGGGGTGGGCCCCAGCATTTT. The gene calls are TRBV5-8 and TRBJ1-5, with D perhaps matching TRBD1 (5 bases). The germline gives CDR1 SGHTS, CDR2 YDEGEE. Trimming removed 0 bases from V and 9 bases from J, with 10 bases in between. The CDR3 covers 13 residues.

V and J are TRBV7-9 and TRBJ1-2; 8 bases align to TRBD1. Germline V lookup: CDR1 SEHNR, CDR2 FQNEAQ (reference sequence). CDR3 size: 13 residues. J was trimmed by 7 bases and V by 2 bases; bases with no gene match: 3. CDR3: CASSLTDRAGYTF. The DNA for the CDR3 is TGTGCCAGCAGCTTAACGGACAGGGCTGGCTACACCTTC.

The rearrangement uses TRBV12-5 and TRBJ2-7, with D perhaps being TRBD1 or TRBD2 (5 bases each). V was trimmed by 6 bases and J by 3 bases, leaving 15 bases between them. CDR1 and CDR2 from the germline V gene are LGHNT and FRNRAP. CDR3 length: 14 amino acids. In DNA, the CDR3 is TGTGCTAGTGGCCAGACCCGGGACCGCTACGAGCAGTACTTC. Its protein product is CASGQTRDRYEQYF.

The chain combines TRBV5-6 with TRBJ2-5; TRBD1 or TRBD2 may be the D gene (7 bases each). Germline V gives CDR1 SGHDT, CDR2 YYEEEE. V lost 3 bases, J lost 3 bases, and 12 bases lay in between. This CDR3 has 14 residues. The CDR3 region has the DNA TGTGCCAGCAGCTCAGGGGGGAGGGAAGAGACCCAGTACTTC. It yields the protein CASSSGGREETQYF.

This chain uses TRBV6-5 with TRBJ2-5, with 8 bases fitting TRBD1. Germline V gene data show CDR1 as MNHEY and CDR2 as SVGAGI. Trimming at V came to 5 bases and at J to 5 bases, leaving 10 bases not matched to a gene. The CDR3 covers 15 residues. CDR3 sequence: CASSTGQGLWETQYF. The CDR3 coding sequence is TGTGCCAGCAGTACCGGACAGGGTCTATGGGAGACCCAGTACTTC.

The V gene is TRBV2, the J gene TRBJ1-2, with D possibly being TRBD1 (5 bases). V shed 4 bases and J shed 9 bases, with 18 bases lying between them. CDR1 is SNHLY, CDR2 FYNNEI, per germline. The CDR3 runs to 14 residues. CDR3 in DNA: TGTGCCAGCAGTGTAGGGGTAGACTACGATAGCTACACCTTC. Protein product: CASSVGVDYDSYTF.

CDR3 amino acids: CAWSGTPGETQYF. DNA for the CDR3: TGTGCCTGGAGTGGGACACCAGGAGAGACCCAGTACTTC. V is TRBV30 and J is TRBJ2-5; possible D gene TRBD1, 5 bases. V lost 1 base and J 4 bases, leaving 10 bases between the germline ends. Looked up from germline, CDR1 is GTSNPN and CDR2 is SVGIG (reference sequence). The CDR3 extends over 13 amino acids.

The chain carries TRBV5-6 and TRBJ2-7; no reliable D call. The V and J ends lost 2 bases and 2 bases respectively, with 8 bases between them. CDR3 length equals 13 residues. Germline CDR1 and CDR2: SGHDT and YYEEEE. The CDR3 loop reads CASSFDLTYEQYF. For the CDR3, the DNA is TGTGCCAGCAGCTTCGACCTGACCTACGAGCAGTACTTC.

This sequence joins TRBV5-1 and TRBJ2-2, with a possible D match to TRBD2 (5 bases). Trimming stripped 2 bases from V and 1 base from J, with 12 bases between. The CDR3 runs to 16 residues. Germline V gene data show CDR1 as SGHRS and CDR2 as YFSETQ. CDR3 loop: CASSFGGLGNTGELFF. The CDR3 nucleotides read TGCGCCAGCAGCTTCGGCGGGCTGGGGAACACCGGGGAGCTGTTTTTT.